This T cell receptor (beta chain) was obtained from a study of blood T cell repertoires in COVID-19. As for the study in general: The origin of the acute and convalescent COVID-19 samples was the United States, Italy and Spain.

This CDR3 is built from 15 residues. V lost 0 bases to trimming and J lost 1 base, with 10 bases between them. Germline CDR1 is SGHRS and CDR2 is YFSETQ. In terms of age and location, participants ranged from about 18 to 95 years and lived in around 22 US areas. Clinical histories supplied by participants themselves formed the basis of cohort assignment. Measured with immunoSEQ multiplex PCR; TCRdb has only the in-frame clones, and not every one. The sample shows about 270,000 clones, 75% to 90% of them seen only once. Sequencing was carried out using PBMCs or T cells enriched from blood (not recorded which). The genes are TRBV5-1 and TRBJ1-2; perhaps TRBD1 as D (5 bases). The sequence was obtained from a woman under 30 who had recovered from COVID-19. The CDR3 is CASSLGQGSNYGYTF. The CDR3 bases are TGCGCCAGCAGCTTGGGTCAGGGCAGTAACTATGGCTACACCTTC.